This entry lists 26 T cell receptor beta chains sequenced from one sample in a study of cytotoxic CD8 clonotypes in ibrutinib-treated CLL. Assay used: immunoSEQ multiplex PCR; TCRdb lists only in-frame clones, some missing. The sample has over 100,000 clones, roughly 88% seen once. The sequences come from PBMCs, collected after 24 months of ibrutinib treatment. The receptors were gathered from a human donor with chronic lymphocytic leukemia.

The chain joins TRBV18 to TRBJ2-5; D unclear. The V end was cut by 3 bases, the J end by 1 base, with 9 bases between. Germline V gene sequence: CDR1 KGHSH, CDR2 LQKENI. This CDR3 has 14 residues. Written as DNA, the CDR3 is TGTGCCAGCTCACCCCCTGTGGGCCAAGAGACCCAGTACTTC. This translates into CASSPPVGQETQYF.

The V call is TRBV7-2, the J call TRBJ2-5; tentatively, D is TRBD1 or TRBD2 (6 bases each). The germline CDR1 and CDR2 sequences are SGHTA and FQGNSA. The CDR3 runs to 14 residues. Between the trimmed V and J ends, which lost 5 bases and 3 bases, there was a span of 13 bases. The CDR3 is CASSPEGGKETQYF. For the CDR3, the DNA is TGTGCCAGCAGCCCCGAGGGGGGAAAAGAGACCCAGTACTTC.

This rearrangement joins TRBV5-1 to TRBJ2-2, with 10 bases identical to TRBD2. The CDR3 is 17 residues long. V lost 0 bases, J lost 6 bases, and 8 bases stayed unmatched. The germline CDR1 and CDR2 sequences are SGHRS and YFSETQ. CDR3 bases: TGCGCCAGCAGCTTGGCCGAGGCTAGCGGGAGATCCGGGGAGCTGTTTTTT. Translated, it gives CASSLAEASGRSGELFF.

The V gene is TRBV18, the J gene TRBJ1-1; D remains ambiguous. V was cut by 2 bases and J by 1 base, with 14 bases left in between. CDR3 length: 16 amino acids. In germline, CDR1 is KGHSH, CDR2 LQKENI. CDR3 protein: CASSPLEGLTNTEAFF. The CDR3 nucleotides are TGTGCCAGCTCACCATTGGAAGGGTTGACGAACACTGAAGCTTTCTTT.

On this clone: Other DNA sequences in the sample encode the same CDR3. The chain couples TRBV2 to TRBJ2-7; 10 nucleotides agree with TRBD1. Trimming at V came to 4 bases and at J to 4 bases, leaving 4 bases not matched to a gene. The CDR3 covers 14 residues. CDR1 is SNHLY and CDR2 is FYNNEI in the germline V gene. As DNA, the CDR3 is TGTGCCAGCAGTGTGGACAGGGGGGTTTACGAGCAGTACTTC. Protein: CASSVDRGVYEQYF.

The rearrangement uses TRBV28 and TRBJ1-6, with D possibly matching TRBD1 (5 bases). Germline CDR1 reads MDHEN; CDR2 reads SYDVKM. The CDR3 runs 17 residues. Trimming took 7 bases from V and 1 from J, leaving 17 bases between them. The CDR3, as DNA: TGTGCCAGCACCACATCCAGGGCCAGATCCTATAATTCACCCCTCCACTTT. It is translated as CASTTSRARSYNSPLHF.

This chain joins TRBV28 and TRBJ2-4; D might be TRBD1 or TRBD2, each matching 6 bases. With 5 bases removed from V and 0 bases from J, the gap between germline ends came to 11 bases. CDR3 length: 15 amino acids. Per germline, CDR1 MDHEN and CDR2 SYDVKM. DNA for the CDR3: TGTGCCAGCAGTGGGGGGCGCCTAGCCAAAAACATTCAGTACTTC. It specifies CASSGGRLAKNIQYF.

The J gene is TRBJ2-3, the V gene TRBV6-1; 12 bases align to TRBD2. J was trimmed by 2 bases and V by 7 bases; bases with no gene match: 4. The CDR3 is made up of 15 amino acids. Germline CDR1 reads MNHNS; CDR2 reads SASEGT. CDR3 in amino acids: CASKRTSGTTDTQYF. In DNA, the CDR3 is TGTGCCAGCAAAAGGACTAGCGGGACCACAGATACGCAGTATTTT.

The J gene is TRBJ1-1, the V gene TRBV5-5, with 9 bases matching TRBD1. The CDR3 covers 15 residues. With 3 bases clipped from V and 9 bases from J, the junction kept 12 bases outside the gene matches. Germline values: CDR1 SGHKS, CDR2 YYEKEE (reference sequence). CDR3 loop: CASSSPGTGSYQAFF. The CDR3 nucleotides read TGTGCCAGCAGCTCCCCCGGGACAGGGTCGTACCAAGCTTTCTTT.

V is TRBV7-2 and J is TRBJ2-5; D possibly corresponds to TRBD1 (5 bases). In germline, CDR1 is SGHTA, CDR2 FQGNSA. CDR3 size: 14 residues. V dropped 1 base and J dropped 5 bases, with 11 bases sitting between them. The DNA for the CDR3 is TGTGCCAGCAGCTTAGGCAGGGCAGGGGAGACCCAGTACTTC. Translated, it gives CASSLGRAGETQYF.

The chain recombines TRBV4-3 with TRBJ2-7, with TRBD2 matching over 8 bases. The CDR3 has 15 residues. With 0 bases clipped from V and 9 bases from J, the junction kept 10 bases outside the gene matches. Germline V gene data show CDR1 as LGHNA and CDR2 as YSLEER. The CDR3 bases are TGCGCCAGCAGCCAAGACCGGGGGGGCGACGAGGGGCAGTACTTC. Encoded protein: CASSQDRGGDEGQYF.

The chain couples TRBV14 to TRBJ2-3; weak D call: TRBD2 (5 bases). Trimming pared 7 bases from V and 3 bases from J, leaving 11 bases between. This CDR3 is 13 amino acids long. Germline V lookup: CDR1 SGHDN, CDR2 FVKESK. The CDR3 sequence: CASTRQRTDTQYF. The DNA for the CDR3 is TGTGCCAGCACCCGCCAGCGGACAGATACGCAGTATTTT.

The gene calls are TRBV9 and TRBJ2-1; D is uncertain. The CDR3 totals 10 residues. Germline lookup yields CDR1 SGDLS and CDR2 YYNGEE. V was trimmed by 7 bases and J by 7 bases, leaving 6 bases between them. The CDR3 region has the DNA TGTGCCAGCGGCCCTAATGAGCAGTTCTTC. It yields the protein CASGPNEQFF.

The rearrangement joins TRBV27 to TRBJ2-7; perhaps TRBD1 as D (6 bases). V lost 5 bases, J lost 7 bases, and 15 bases lay in between. CDR1 and CDR2 from the germline V gene are MNHEY and SMNVEV (reference sequence). The CDR3 runs to 13 residues. The CDR3 DNA reads TGTGCCAGCAGTACAGGGCAAGAGGGGGAGCAGTACTTC. As protein: CASSTGQEGEQYF.

This clone was observed once. The CDR3 spells CASSFDRVLMYGYTF. CDR3 in DNA: TGTGCCAGCAGCTTCGACAGGGTACTCATGTATGGCTACACCTTC. The rearrangement uses TRBV11-1 and TRBJ1-2, with 7 bases aligning to TRBD1. After removal of 3 bases from V and 5 bases from J, the junction contained 9 bases not matched to a gene. Germline CDR1 and CDR2: SGHAT and FQDESV (reference sequence). The CDR3 length is 15 residues. Complete variable domain (other parts from reference TRBV11-1 and TRBJ1-2): EAEVAQSPRYKITEKSQAVAFWCDPISGHATLYWYRQILGQGPELLVQFQDESVVDDSQLPKDRFSAERLKGVDSTLKIQPAELGDSAMYLCASSFDRVLMYGYTFGSGTRLTVV.

The chain combines TRBV5-8 with TRBJ1-2; no clear D gene. Germline-derived CDR1 and CDR2 are SGHTS and YDEGEE. The CDR3 has 11 residues. Trimming pared 4 bases from V and 5 bases from J, leaving 6 bases between. The CDR3 sequence: CASSDPYGYTF. CDR3 sequence (DNA): TGTGCCAGCAGCGACCCGTATGGCTACACCTTC.

CDR3 sequence reads: CASRLRSTYEQYF. The CDR3 DNA is TGTGCCAGCAGACTTCGGTCCACCTACGAGCAGTACTTC. The chain carries TRBV7-2 and TRBJ2-7; D is unresolved. This CDR3 has 13 residues. Germline V gene lookup returns CDR1 SGHTA and CDR2 FQGNSA. Trimming took off 6 bases at V and 2 bases at J, with 11 bases between the two ends.

The chain couples TRBV10-3 to TRBJ1-1; D is unclear. CDR1 is ENHRY, CDR2 SYGVKD, per germline. This CDR3 region has 13 residues. V gave up 6 bases and J gave up 0 bases, with 8 bases separating them. The CDR3 spells CAIRWGLNTEAFF. The CDR3 DNA is TGTGCCATCAGGTGGGGATTGAACACTGAAGCTTTCTTT.

The V gene is TRBV4-3, the J gene TRBJ1-4, with 8 bases matching TRBD1. The CDR3 totals 16 residues. Per germline, CDR1 LGHNA and CDR2 YSLEER. Trimming took 4 bases from V and 7 from J; bases not matched to a gene: 11. The CDR3 reads CASSPEPRGQGEKLFF. CDR3 sequence (DNA): TGCGCCAGCAGCCCTGAGCCCAGGGGGCAAGGTGAAAAACTGTTTTTT.

This clone was picked up one time. CDR3 region: CASSPQRGDTQYF. The CDR3 coding sequence is TGTGCCAGCAGCCCTCAGCGGGGAGATACGCAGTATTTT. The V gene is TRBV5-5, the J gene TRBJ2-3; 7 bases are a match to TRBD2. Germline CDR1 SGHKS, CDR2 YYEKEE (reference sequence). The trim removed 4 bases at V and 5 bases at J, leaving 4 bases unmatched. The CDR3 is 13 amino acids.

The chain links TRBV7-8 to TRBJ1-3, with D unresolved. Looked up from germline, CDR1 is SGHVS and CDR2 is FQNEAQ. CDR3 length: 17 amino acids. Trimming cost V 2 bases and J 0 bases, with 14 bases left between them. The CDR3 region has the DNA TGTGCCAGCAGCTTATCCGGGTCGCTCTACTCTGGAAACACCATATATTTT. Amino acids: CASSLSGSLYSGNTIYF.

This sequence joins TRBV9 and TRBJ1-5, with TRBD1 as a possible D gene (6 bases). CDR3 length equals 15 residues. Germline values: CDR1 SGDLS, CDR2 YYNGEE. Between the trimmed V and J ends, which lost 0 bases and 5 bases, there was a span of 12 bases. DNA of the CDR3: TGTGCCAGCAGCGTAGGTCAGGGGAAGGATCAGCCCCAGCATTTT. This codes for CASSVGQGKDQPQHF. Using reference TRBV9 and TRBJ1-5 for the parts outside the CDR3, the full variable domain is DSGVTQTPKHLITATGQRVTLRCSPRSGDLSVYWYQQSLDQGLQFLIQYYNGEERAKGNILERFSAQQFPDLHSELNLSSLELGDSALYFCASSVGQGKDQPQHFGDGTRLSIL.

A few counts support this clone. In DNA, the CDR3 is TGTGCCAGCAGCTTAGGACAGAATCAGCCCCAGCATTTT. It encodes CASSLGQNQPQHF. This rearrangement joins TRBV7-2 to TRBJ1-5, with D perhaps matching TRBD1 (5 bases). This CDR3 has 13 residues. Trimming took 1 base from V and 4 from J, leaving 5 bases between them. CDR1 SGHTA and CDR2 FQGNSA come from the germline V gene.

The chain is built from TRBV28 and TRBJ2-4; no reliable D call. Trimming took off 5 bases at V and 6 bases at J, with 17 bases between the two ends. The V gene's germline CDR1 is MDHEN and CDR2 SYDVKM. The CDR3 consists of 15 residues. The DNA for the CDR3 is TGTGCCAGCAGTAAAGGACCGGGTCAAGTAAACATTCAGTACTTC. Residues: CASSKGPGQVNIQYF. The full variable domain, its missing parts supplied by reference TRBV28 and TRBJ2-4, is DVKVTQSSRYLVKRTGEKVFLECVQDMDHENMFWYRQDPGLGLRLIYFSYDVKMKEKGDIPEGYSVSREKKERFSLILESASTNQTSMYLCASSKGPGQVNIQYFGAGTRLSVL.

This chain links TRBV9 with TRBJ1-1, with a possible D match to TRBD1 (6 bases). The CDR3 consists of 15 residues. Germline V gives CDR1 SGDLS, CDR2 YYNGEE. The germline V and J ends were trimmed by 0 bases and 4 bases, with 13 bases remaining between them. The CDR3 DNA follows: TGTGCCAGCAGCGTAGTAGGGGGATCGTCCACTGAAGCTTTCTTT. Translated, it gives CASSVVGGSSTEAFF.

The rearrangement uses TRBV18 and TRBJ1-1; the D is unclear. Germline-derived CDR1 and CDR2 are KGHSH and LQKENI. The V end lost 1 base, the J end lost 0 bases, and 15 bases lay between the germline ends. This CDR3 region has 17 residues. The CDR3 loop reads CASSPQRSVHVNTEAFF. The CDR3 coding sequence is TGTGCCAGCTCACCACAAAGGAGTGTCCATGTGAACACTGAAGCTTTCTTT.